By proportion, the clone carrying this T cell receptor (beta chain) is medium-sized (0.01 to 0.1%). Antigen unknown. The sample is drawn from a study of T-cell reconstitution after alpha-beta-depleted transplantation in children. General study findings and limits: Reportedly, alpha-beta T cells present about two months post-transplant originated from several hundred expanded clones of graft origin. From surviving recipient T cells and thymic progenitors came the high day-60 TCRbeta diversity observed in some patients.

Unique molecular identifiers were used in preparing the TCRbeta library. TCRdb reprocessed the PCR reads with MiXCR, giving one entry per CDR3 protein. The sample holds approximately 1,000,000 distinct CDR3 sequences, about 29% seen once. The TCR sequence derives from a boy less than two years old who had a stem cell transplant for SCID, so the T cells may come from the graft donor. Sequenced material: PBMCs, mostly from graft donor cells, taken 360 days after TCRalphabeta/CD19-depleted stem cell transplant.

CDR3 in amino acids: CASSQPDRGDTEAFF. The CDR3 region has the DNA TGCGCCAGCAGCCAGCCAGACAGGGGTGACACTGAAGCTTTCTTT. The genes are TRBV4-1 and TRBJ1-1, with TRBD1 matching 8 bases. J gave up 3 bases and V 3 bases, and 6 bases lay outside the gene matches. This CDR3 comprises 15 residues. Germline CDR1 is MGHRA and CDR2 is YSYEKL.